A selection of T cell receptor beta chains follows, all from one sample in a study of CD8+ T cells in alopecia areata. The table came from immunoSEQ multiplex PCR; TCRdb's copy has only in-frame clones and leaves some out. The sample carries approximately 180,000 clones, approximately 57% recorded once. The sequencing here drew on CD4+ T cells sorted from blood, taken at week 24, from a patient treated with tofacitinib. Receptors were obtained from a human donor with alopecia areata. The CDR3 runs from the conserved cysteine through the conserved F or W. A D gene is named only where the DNA matches it firmly. Not every row has a clone size; where given, it reads once, few, many or a size class.

d_gene | j_gene | abundance | v_gene | CDR3aa | CDR3nt
. | TRBJ2-3 | many | TRBV10-3 | CAIMGIAGDTQYF | TGTGCCATCATGGGGATAGCCGGGGATACGCAGTATTTT
TRBD2 | TRBJ2-3 | few | TRBV5-1 | CASSSGLAGSDTQYF | TGCGCCAGCAGCTCAGGACTAGCGGGGTCAGATACGCAGTATTTT
TRBD1 | TRBJ2-3 | . | TRBV5-6 | CASSSDRGRRTDTQYF | TGTGCCAGCAGCTCGGACAGGGGGCGCCGCACAGATACGCAGTATTTT
. | TRBJ1-5 | . | TRBV7-2 | CASSHLGGVQPQHF | TGTGCCAGCAGCCATTTAGGGGGGGTTCAGCCCCAGCATTTT
. | TRBJ1-2 | . | TRBV7-2 | CASSLPQDSYGYTF | TGTGCCAGCAGCTTACCCCAAGACTCCTATGGCTACACCTTC
. | TRBJ1-5 | . | TRBV5-1 | CASGQVGAKVQPQHF | TGCGCCAGCGGCCAAGTAGGGGCAAAAGTTCAGCCCCAGCATTTT
TRBD1 | TRBJ1-1 | . | TRBV30 | CAWSVRQGNTEAFF | TGTGCCTGGAGTGTACGACAGGGGAACACTGAAGCTTTCTTT
. | TRBJ2-4 | few | TRBV30 | CAWSPPPRGAKNIQYF | TGTGCCTGGAGTCCACCACCCCGTGGAGCCAAAAACATTCAGTACTTC
TRBD2 | TRBJ2-1 | . | TRBV11-1 | CASSSGLAGEQFF | TGTGCCAGCAGCTCGGGACTAGCGGGGGAGCAGTTCTTC
. | TRBJ1-6 | . | TRBV6-5 | CASSYEGAGPLHF | TGTGCCAGCAGTTACGAGGGCGCGGGCCCCCTCCACTTT